These 29 T cell receptor beta chains came from one sample sequenced in a study of shared clonotypes between healthy human individuals. Clones were read by immunoSEQ multiplex PCR, and TCRdb kept only the in-frame ones, dropping some. Among approximately 2.5 million clones listed, 85% to 95% were seen once. Sample: naive CD4+ T cells sorted from blood. Subset: CD45RA+ positively selected. The origin of the receptors is a man aged 18-30 years in good health.

On this clone itself: Additional DNA sequences in this sample encode the identical CDR3. This rearrangement joins TRBV30 to TRBJ1-4; TRBD1 might be the D (6 bases). Germline V CDR1 and CDR2: GTSNPN, SVGIG (reference sequence). Deletions cut 3 bases from V and 7 bases from J, with 12 bases between. CDR3 length equals 13 residues. The DNA of the CDR3 is TGTGCCTGGAGCGGGGGCGGAGGTGAAAAACTGTTTTTT. Protein sequence: CAWSGGGGEKLFF.

The genes are TRBV5-1 and TRBJ2-2; TRBD1 is a possible D gene (6 bases). Trimming took off 0 bases at V and 2 bases at J, with 14 bases between the two ends. This CDR3 is built from 17 residues. Germline CDR1 SGHRS, CDR2 YFSETQ. CDR3 region: CASSLARTDQNTGELFF. The CDR3 bases are TGCGCCAGCAGCTTGGCCAGGACAGACCAAAACACCGGGGAGCTGTTTTTT. The full variable domain, completed using reference TRBV5-1 and TRBJ2-2, is KAGVTQTPRYLIKTRGQQVTLSCSPISGHRSVSWYQQTPGQGLQFLFEYFSETQRNKGNFPGRFSGRQFSNSRSEMNVSTLELGDSALYLCASSLARTDQNTGELFFGEGSRLTVL.

This clone was seen just once. V gene TRBV10-3 combines with J gene TRBJ2-3; TRBD2 matches 8 bases. This CDR3 has 13 amino acids. Germline V gene lookup returns CDR1 ENHRY and CDR2 SYGVKD. V was pared by 7 bases and J by 6 bases, with 6 bases of the junction left unmatched. The CDR3 loop is CAITTSGRDTQYF. Written as DNA, the CDR3 is TGTGCCATCACAACTAGCGGCAGGGATACGCAGTATTTT.

The table lists this clone with a few counts. This chain joins TRBV7-9 and TRBJ1-3, with a weak D call TRBD1 (6 bases). This CDR3 contains 17 residues. Germline values: CDR1 SEHNR, CDR2 FQNEAQ (reference sequence). Trimming took off 5 bases at V and 4 bases at J, with 21 bases between the two ends. For the CDR3, the DNA is TGTGCCAGCAGCCAACAGACCGGGGGCTCTGGGGGAAACACCATATATTTT. It translates to CASSQQTGGSGGNTIYF.

This clone was seen once. This chain uses TRBV27 with TRBJ1-4; D is undetermined. The germline V gene has CDR1 MNHEY and CDR2 SMNVEV (reference sequence). Trimming took off 4 bases at V and 8 bases at J, with 20 bases between the two ends. This CDR3 region has 16 residues. The CDR3 protein is CASSSLRKTSREKLFF. The CDR3 DNA reads as TGTGCCAGCAGTTCCCTGCGAAAAACGTCCAGGGAAAAACTGTTTTTT.

The V and J genes are TRBV30 and TRBJ2-1; D gene unclear. Germline CDR1 GTSNPN, CDR2 SVGIG (reference sequence). V lost 3 bases and J lost 5, with 11 bases in between. There are 13 residues in the CDR3. The CDR3 loop reads CAWSNLPHNEQFF. CDR3 nucleotides: TGTGCCTGGAGCAATCTCCCCCACAATGAGCAGTTCTTC. The full variable domain, its missing parts supplied by reference TRBV30 and TRBJ2-1, is SQTIHQWPATLVQPVGSPLSLECTVEGTSNPNLYWYRQAAGRGLQLLFYSVGIGQISSEVPQNLSASRPQDRQFILSSKKLLLSDSGFYLCAWSNLPHNEQFFGPGTRLTVL.

The J gene is TRBJ1-1, the V gene TRBV19; no clear D gene. Germline lookup yields CDR1 LNHDA and CDR2 SQIVND (reference sequence). Trimming stripped 4 bases from V and 1 base from J, with 13 bases between. CDR3 length: 15 residues. The CDR3 loop is CASSRRTEGNTEAFF. The CDR3 nucleotides are TGTGCCAGTAGTAGGAGGACGGAGGGGAACACTGAAGCTTTCTTT.

This chain uses TRBV10-1 with TRBJ2-3; D call uncertain. The CDR3 sequence is 13 residues long. The germline CDR1 and CDR2 sequences are WNHNN and SYGVQD (reference sequence). V was clipped by 3 bases and J by 4 bases, with 8 bases between them. In DNA, the CDR3 is TGCGCCAGCAGTGACTCCCCATCAGATACGCAGTATTTT. It encodes CASSDSPSDTQYF.

The gene calls are TRBV5-6 and TRBJ1-5; D is perhaps TRBD1 (6 bases). The CDR3 covers 14 residues. The V end was cut by 2 bases, the J end by 7 bases, with 13 bases between. The germline CDR1 and CDR2 sequences are SGHDT and YYEEEE. CDR3 region: CASSFAGAGQPQHF. CDR3 nucleotides: TGTGCCAGCAGCTTTGCAGGGGCAGGCCAGCCCCAGCATTTT.

Points on this clone: The sample contains more than one DNA sequence encoding this CDR3. The chain has TRBV15 and TRBJ1-4; D is unresolved. The CDR3 sequence is 13 residues long. The germline V and J ends were trimmed by 1 base and 5 bases, with 5 bases remaining between them. In germline, CDR1 is LNHNV, CDR2 YYDKDF (reference sequence). The CDR3 loop reads CATSRGRNEKLFF. The CDR3 DNA follows: TGTGCCACCAGCAGAGGAAGAAATGAAAAACTGTTTTTT.

This chain connects TRBV29-1 to TRBJ2-7; 11 positions agree with TRBD2. CDR3 length: 14 residues. V dropped 7 bases and J dropped 2; count of bases not matched to a gene: 7. CDR1 SQVTM and CDR2 ANQGSEA come from the germline V gene. DNA for the CDR3: TGCAGCGCCCAGGGACTAGCGGCACCCTACGAGCAGTACTTC. It translates to CSAQGLAAPYEQYF.

In this sample, this clone turned up once. The V and J genes are TRBV14 and TRBJ1-1; D gene uncertain. The CDR3 length is 18 residues. V shed 0 bases and J shed 0 bases, with 17 bases lying between them. The germline V gene encodes CDR1 SGHDN and CDR2 FVKESK. The CDR3 loop reads CASSQEVRRWLLNTEAFF. CDR3 in DNA: TGTGCCAGCAGCCAAGAAGTCAGGCGTTGGCTGCTGAACACTGAAGCTTTCTTT.

The CDR3 is CASSFWPGGETQYF. DNA for the CDR3: TGTGCCAGCAGCTTTTGGCCAGGGGGAGAGACCCAGTACTTC. The chain recombines TRBV7-2 with TRBJ2-5; 7 bases line up with TRBD1. Germline V gene sequence: CDR1 SGHTA, CDR2 FQGNSA. V trimming: 3 bases; J trimming: 4 bases; junction bases outside the gene matches: 5. This CDR3 has 14 amino acids.

This clone has just one count. The V gene is TRBV9, the J gene TRBJ2-2, with D unclear. Per germline, CDR1 SGDLS and CDR2 YYNGEE. The length of the CDR3 is 13 residues. V was shortened by 4 bases and J by 7 bases, with 11 bases between the two germline ends. The CDR3 DNA follows: TGTGCCAGCAGCCTACAGCCACACGGGGAGCTGTTTTTT. Protein sequence: CASSLQPHGELFF.

Regarding this clone: The DNA is left out, because the CDR3 cannot be placed on it with certainty; the CDR3 is given as TCRdb lists it. V and J are TRBV27 and TRBJ1-4; the listed D gene, TRBD1, was not tested against the DNA. The CDR3 length equals 16 residues, ends included. Germline V CDR1 and CDR2: MNHEY, SMNVEV (reference sequence). CDR3 amino acids: CASSSSVPGQYEKLFF.

This clone has a handful of counts. Other DNA sequences in the same sample also yield this CDR3. This chain connects TRBV30 to TRBJ1-5; 8 positions match TRBD1. Germline values: CDR1 GTSNPN, CDR2 SVGIG (reference sequence). The CDR3 is 13 residues long. Trimming at V came to 1 base and at J to 4 bases, leaving 0 bases not matched to a gene. As DNA, the CDR3 is TGTGCCTGGAGTGGACAGGGGAATCAGCCCCAGCATTTT. As protein: CAWSGQGNQPQHF.

This chain joins TRBV6-5 and TRBJ1-2, with TRBD1 identical over 9 bases. CDR1 MNHEY and CDR2 SVGAGI come from the germline V gene. The junction had 10 bases not matched to a gene; V was cut back by 6 bases and J by 5 bases. This CDR3 spans 15 amino acids. The CDR3, as DNA: TGTGCCAGCAGCGAACCGGGACAGGGCGAATATGGCTACACCTTC. Translation gives CASSEPGQGEYGYTF.

CDR3 DNA: TGTGCCAGCAGTTACGGGGCCAGGGGCACAGATACGCAGTATTTT. Encoded protein: CASSYGARGTDTQYF. This chain links TRBV6-6 with TRBJ2-3, with a tentative D call TRBD1 (5 bases). Germline CDR1 reads MNHNY; CDR2 reads SVGAGI (reference sequence). The CDR3 covers 15 residues. V was trimmed by 2 bases and J by 1 base, leaving 10 bases between them.

The chain couples TRBV4-1 to TRBJ2-6; 7 bases match TRBD1. CDR3 length equals 18 residues. J was trimmed by 1 base and V by 4 bases; bases with no gene match: 10. CDR1 is MGHRA, CDR2 YSYEKL, per germline. CDR3 sequence: CASSPSPGQPSGANVLTF. The CDR3 nucleotides are TGCGCCAGCAGCCCCTCACCGGGACAGCCTTCTGGGGCCAACGTCCTGACTTTC.

This sequence joins TRBV5-1 and TRBJ1-6; D possibly corresponds to TRBD1 (6 bases). CDR3 length: 13 amino acids. Trimming cost V 6 bases and J 7 bases, with 11 bases left between them. Germline CDR1 SGHRS, CDR2 YFSETQ. The CDR3 sequence: CASTRQGNSPLHF. In nucleotides, the CDR3 is TGCGCCAGCACCCGGCAGGGGAATTCACCCCTCCACTTT.

J is TRBJ1-4 and V is TRBV6-1, with D perhaps matching TRBD1 (5 bases). Between the trimmed V and J ends, which lost 1 base and 7 bases, there was a span of 13 bases. This CDR3 is 15 amino acids long. Germline CDR1 MNHNS, CDR2 SASEGT. The CDR3: CASSEGGGSGEKLFF. CDR3 nucleotide sequence: TGTGCCAGCAGTGAAGGGGGCGGGAGTGGTGAAAAACTGTTTTTT.

This clone came up once. This chain connects TRBV11-3 to TRBJ2-7; 9 nucleotides match TRBD1. CDR1 is SGHNT, CDR2 YENEEA, per germline. Unmatched junction bases numbered 7, after V lost 5 bases and J lost 5 bases. The CDR3 covers 14 residues. In nucleotides, the CDR3 is TGTGCCAGCAGCCCCCGGACAGGGGACGACGAGCAGTACTTC. This encodes CASSPRTGDDEQYF. Looking up the rest from reference TRBV11-3 and TRBJ2-7 gives the full variable domain: EAGVVQSPRYKIIEKKQPVAFWCNPISGHNTLYWYLQNLGQGPELLIRYENEEAVDDSQLPKDRFSAERLKGVDSTLKIQPAELGDSAVYLCASSPRTGDDEQYFGPGTRLTVT.

The rearrangement uses TRBV7-2 and TRBJ2-2; D gene unclear. Germline V gene data show CDR1 as SGHTA and CDR2 as FQGNSA. The CDR3 is 14 residues long. V shed 1 base and J shed 3 bases, with 6 bases lying between them. The CDR3 nucleotides are TGTGCCAGCAGCTTAGGTGGCTACACCGGGGAGCTGTTTTTT. It specifies CASSLGGYTGELFF.

V gene TRBV7-2 combines with J gene TRBJ2-5; 12 bases are shared with TRBD2. The germline V gene encodes CDR1 SGHTA and CDR2 FQGNSA. Germline trimming cut 8 bases from V and 5 bases from J; bases unmatched to any gene: 9. This CDR3 is 15 amino acids long. The CDR3 DNA reads as TGTGCCAGCGGCCCTACTAGCGGGAGGCTGGAGACCCAGTACTTC. Its protein is CASGPTSGRLETQYF.

V and J are TRBV9 and TRBJ2-2, with unresolved D. V lost 1 base to trimming and J lost 1 base, with 5 bases between them. The V gene's germline CDR1 is SGDLS and CDR2 YYNGEE. This CDR3 is 14 amino acids long. CDR3 sequence (DNA): TGTGCCAGCAGCGTAATGAGGAACACCGGGGAGCTGTTTTTT. Amino acids: CASSVMRNTGELFF.

Of note for this clone: Other DNA sequences in this specimen translate into the identical CDR3. The gene calls are TRBV7-2 and TRBJ2-5, with D possibly TRBD1 on 6 matching bases. Trimming took 5 bases from V and 4 from J, leaving 11 bases between them. CDR1 is SGHTA, CDR2 FQGNSA, per germline. The CDR3 loop spans 13 amino acids. In DNA form, the CDR3 reads TGTGCCAGCAGCCGCCAGGGGAGAGAGACCCAGTACTTC. It codes for CASSRQGRETQYF.

The V and J genes are TRBV15 and TRBJ2-7; TRBD2 might be the D (7 bases). There are 14 residues in the CDR3. Trimming stripped 3 bases from V and 3 bases from J, with 12 bases between. Germline lookup yields CDR1 LNHNV and CDR2 YYDKDF (reference sequence). CDR3 amino acids: CATSRGGTNYEQYF. CDR3 sequence (DNA): TGTGCCACCAGCAGGGGGGGGACAAACTACGAGCAGTACTTC. Looking up the rest from reference TRBV15 and TRBJ2-7 gives the full variable domain: DAMVIQNPRYQVTQFGKPVTLSCSQTLNHNVMYWYQQKSSQAPKLLFHYYDKDFNNEADTPDNFQSRRPNTSFCFLDIRSPGLGDTAMYLCATSRGGTNYEQYFGPGTRLTVT.

With respect to this clone: In the same sample, other DNA sequences code for this CDR3. This rearrangement joins TRBV11-2 to TRBJ2-2, with D tentatively TRBD1 (6 bases). V lost 1 base, J lost 5 bases, and 8 bases lay in between. The CDR3 contains 14 residues. CDR1 SGHAT and CDR2 FQNNGV come from the germline V gene. The CDR3 reads CASSLVRGTGELFF. The CDR3 nucleotides are TGTGCCAGCAGCTTAGTTAGGGGGACCGGGGAGCTGTTTTTT.

The chain links TRBV7-8 to TRBJ2-7, with D hard to call. The length of the CDR3 is 14 residues. Germline V gene sequence: CDR1 SGHVS, CDR2 FQNEAQ. V lost 3 bases, J lost 0 bases, and 9 bases lay in between. This CDR3 is CASSFYPSSYEQYF. In DNA form, the CDR3 reads TGTGCCAGCAGCTTTTACCCCAGCTCCTACGAGCAGTACTTC.